These 15 T cell receptor beta chains came from one sample sequenced in a study of blood T cell repertoires in COVID-19. The repertoire was sequenced with immunoSEQ multiplex PCR; TCRdb's copy has only in-frame clones and lacks some. The table shows about 270,000 clones, with about 83% occurring only once. The specimen sequenced was peripheral blood. The source is a man older than 75 with acute or convalescent COVID-19.

In this sample, this clone turned up once. This chain joins TRBV25-1 and TRBJ1-5; the D gene is possibly TRBD1 (5 bases). V lost 7 bases and J lost 2, with 12 bases in between. The germline V gene encodes CDR1 MGHDK and CDR2 SYGVNS. This CDR3 region has 14 residues. As DNA, the CDR3 is TGTGCCAGCAAGTTGACAGAGCGCAATCAGCCCCAGCATTTT. Its translation is CASKLTERNQPQHF.

This clone has a single count. This chain's CDR3 is CASSFSLAGGAYEQYF. Here the CDR3 DNA reads TGTGCCAGCAGCTTCAGTCTAGCGGGAGGGGCCTACGAGCAGTACTTC. V gene TRBV5-5 combines with J gene TRBJ2-7, with TRBD2 matching over 12 bases. The CDR3 is 16 amino acids. Germline CDR1 is SGHKS and CDR2 is YYEKEE (reference sequence). The ends lost 2 bases at V and 2 bases at J; junction bases unmatched: 5.

This chain uses TRBV9 with TRBJ1-2; possible D gene TRBD1, 6 bases. V was clipped by 3 bases and J by 5 bases, with 20 bases between them. From germline, CDR1 is SGDLS and CDR2 YYNGEE. The CDR3 totals 16 residues. CDR3 protein: CASSGGHLRVRYGYTF. DNA for the CDR3: TGTGCCAGCAGCGGGGGACACCTCAGAGTTCGGTATGGCTACACCTTC.

The chain joins TRBV12-3 or TRBV12-4 to TRBJ1-1, with D perhaps TRBD1 (5 bases). The CDR3 has 13 residues. V lost 4 bases, J lost 0 bases, and 6 bases lay in between. The chain's CDR3 is CASSSGMNTEAFF. CDR3 nucleotide sequence: TGTGCCAGCAGTTCAGGGATGAACACTGAAGCTTTCTTT.

The chain employs TRBV6-5 and TRBJ2-3, with 11 positions matching TRBD2. Per germline, CDR1 MNHEY and CDR2 SVGAGI. V lost 2 bases and J lost 6; bases outside the gene matches: 4. The CDR3 has 15 residues. The CDR3 DNA is TGTGCCAGCAGTTACACTAGCGGGGGAGGGGATACGCAGTATTTT. Amino acid sequence: CASSYTSGGGDTQYF.

This clone was seen only a few times. The chain employs TRBV5-4 and TRBJ1-2; 7 bases are a match to TRBD1. Trimming cost V 4 bases and J 5 bases; bases outside gene matches: 8. The germline gives CDR1 SGHNT, CDR2 YYREEE (reference sequence). This CDR3 comprises 14 residues. CDR3 bases: TGTGCCAGCAGCCAGAGACAGGGTAGATATGGCTACACCTTC. As protein: CASSQRQGRYGYTF.

This chain uses TRBV11-1 with TRBJ2-1; 10 positions agree with TRBD2. The CDR3 contains 15 residues. Per germline, CDR1 SGHAT and CDR2 FQDESV (reference sequence). V dropped 6 bases and J dropped 6; count of bases not matched to a gene: 8. This CDR3 is CASSMTSGPSNEQFF. The CDR3 DNA is TGTGCCAGCAGTATGACTAGCGGGCCCAGCAATGAGCAGTTCTTC.

This clone appeared a few times. This chain joins TRBV7-3 and TRBJ2-1; 9 bases agree with TRBD2. This CDR3 contains 17 residues. From germline, CDR1 is SGHTA and CDR2 FQGTGA. Trimming cost V 4 bases and J 2 bases; bases outside gene matches: 9. As DNA, the CDR3 is TGTGCCAGCAGCTCCGGGTCCACTAGCGGGCCCTACAATGAGCAGTTCTTC. It specifies CASSSGSTSGPYNEQFF.

This chain joins TRBV11-2 and TRBJ2-1; D is unresolved. The CDR3 loop spans 14 amino acids. V lost 0 bases, J lost 3 bases, and 6 bases lay in between. CDR1 is SGHAT, CDR2 FQNNGV, per germline. This CDR3 is CASSLDLVYNEQFF. CDR3 in DNA: TGTGCCAGCAGCTTAGATCTTGTCTACAATGAGCAGTTCTTC. The full variable domain, rest sourced from reference TRBV11-2 and TRBJ2-1, is EAGVAQSPRYKIIEKRQSVAFWCNPISGHATLYWYQQILGQGPKLLIQFQNNGVVDDSQLPKDRFSAERLKGVDSTLKIQPAKLEDSAVYLCASSLDLVYNEQFFGPGTRLTVL.

This clone was detected once. This rearrangement joins TRBV4-2 to TRBJ2-1; 8 bases align to TRBD2. This CDR3 has 18 residues. V shed 5 bases and J 2 bases; nucleotides not matched to a gene: 14. Germline V gene sequence: CDR1 LGHNA, CDR2 YNFKEQ. The CDR3 nucleotides are TGTGCCAGCAGCGCAACGTGGGGAGCGGGAGATCCCTACAATGAGCAGTTCTTC. Protein: CASSATWGAGDPYNEQFF.

J is TRBJ1-2 and V is TRBV6-5; perhaps TRBD1 as D (5 bases). Trimming took off 4 bases at V and 3 bases at J, with 15 bases between the two ends. CDR3 length: 15 amino acids. Looked up from germline, CDR1 is MNHEY and CDR2 is SVGAGI. The CDR3, as DNA: TGTGCCAGCAGTTCCCCGGGACTTAGTGACTATGGCTACACCTTC. The encoded protein is CASSSPGLSDYGYTF.

The chain couples TRBV19 to TRBJ1-5, with D possibly matching TRBD1 (5 bases). Between the trimmed V and J ends, which lost 5 bases and 7 bases, there was a span of 12 bases. The CDR3 spans 13 residues. Germline V gene sequence: CDR1 LNHDA, CDR2 SQIVND (reference sequence). The CDR3 region is CASSDSGSQPQHF. CDR3 coding DNA: TGTGCCAGTAGTGACTCAGGGTCACAGCCCCAGCATTTT.

The chain combines TRBV6-5 with TRBJ2-3; TRBD1 aligns across 9 bases. CDR3 length: 15 residues. Germline assignment: CDR1 MNHEY and CDR2 SVGAGI. With 8 bases clipped from V and 8 bases from J, the junction kept 14 bases outside the gene matches. The CDR3 protein is CASVGQGVGLSTQYF. The CDR3 DNA sequence: TGTGCCAGCGTGGGACAGGGTGTGGGTTTAAGTACGCAGTATTTT.

The chain recombines TRBV2 with TRBJ1-4; 7 nucleotides agree with TRBD1. Unmatched junction bases numbered 4, after V lost 2 bases and J lost 4 bases. Germline CDR1 and CDR2: SNHLY and FYNNEI. The CDR3 length is 15 residues. CDR3: CASSETGTVNEKLFF. CDR3 coding DNA: TGTGCCAGCAGTGAAACCGGGACAGTTAATGAAAAACTGTTTTTT.

The chain links TRBV7-8 to TRBJ2-1; 7 bases line up with TRBD2. The V gene's germline CDR1 is SGHVS and CDR2 FQNEAQ. The CDR3 has 15 amino acids. Trimming cost V 3 bases and J 3 bases; bases outside gene matches: 5. The CDR3, as DNA: TGTGCCAGCAGCTTGATTCGGGACTACTACAATGAGCAGTTCTTC. Residues: CASSLIRDYYNEQFF.